These 7 T cell receptor beta chains originate from one sample sequenced in a study of shared T cell receptors in the human thymus. Profiling relied on immunoSEQ multiplex PCR, and the TCRdb table lists in-frame clones only, not all of them. The sample contains around 730,000 clones, approximately 85% of which appear only once. A further study also used this sample, focusing on human thymus T cells.

The sequencing input was thymocytes. The receptor source for this set is a girl less than two years old with a congenital heart defect.

The chain couples TRBV9 to TRBJ2-1; 7 bases fit TRBD1. The length of the CDR3 is 18 residues. Germline V gene lookup returns CDR1 SGDLS and CDR2 YYNGEE. Unmatched junction bases numbered 12, after V lost 0 bases and J lost 3 bases. Here the CDR3 reads CASSVANRTGFDYNEQFF. The CDR3, as DNA: TGTGCCAGCAGCGTAGCCAATAGGACAGGTTTTGACTACAATGAGCAGTTCTTC.

The chain uses TRBV27 and TRBJ2-7; the D gene is possibly TRBD2 (6 bases). Between the trimmed V and J ends, which lost 2 bases and 7 bases, there was a span of 24 bases. This CDR3 is built from 17 residues. Per germline, CDR1 MNHEY and CDR2 SMNVEV (reference sequence). DNA for the CDR3: TGTGCCAGCAGTTTAAGCCGTCCCGGGGGTTGGAAAGAGGAGCAGTACTTC. It yields the protein CASSLSRPGGWKEEQYF.

V is TRBV7-6 and J is TRBJ1-2, with 9 positions matching TRBD1. Germline V gene data show CDR1 as SGHVS and CDR2 as FNYEAQ. CDR3 size: 15 residues. Trimming at V came to 5 bases and at J to 4 bases, leaving 8 bases not matched to a gene. The CDR3: CASSGRTGALYGYTF. DNA for the CDR3: TGTGCCAGCAGCGGGAGGACAGGGGCCCTCTATGGCTACACCTTC.

With respect to this clone: One junction end disagrees with the germline gene, perhaps due to a read error. This chain links TRBV7-9 with TRBJ2-3; D possibly corresponds to TRBD1 (6 bases). The germline V gene encodes CDR1 SEHNR and CDR2 FQNEAQ (reference sequence). The CDR3 is 14 residues long. CDR3 protein: CASNLVQGMDTQYF. In nucleotides, the CDR3 is TGTGCCAGCAACTTAGTGCAGGGGATGGATACGCAGTATTTT. The whole variable domain, filled in from reference TRBV7-9 and TRBJ2-3, reads DTGVSQNPRHKITKRGQNVTFRCDPISEHNRLYWYRQTLGQGPEFLTYFQNEAQLEKSRLLSDRFSAERPKGSFSTLEIQRTEQGDSAMYLCASNLVQGMDTQYFGPGTRLTVL.

The rearrangement uses TRBV20-1 and TRBJ2-5; D might be TRBD1 (5 bases). CDR1 is DFQATT, CDR2 SNEGSKA, per germline (reference sequence). V was shortened by 7 bases and J by 3 bases, with 9 bases between the two germline ends. The CDR3 length is 11 residues. This CDR3 reads CSVSTEETQYF. CDR3 nucleotides: TGCAGTGTGTCGACAGAAGAGACCCAGTACTTC.

This chain uses TRBV15 with TRBJ1-2; perhaps TRBD1 as D (6 bases). This CDR3 contains 17 residues. V was trimmed by 5 bases and J by 4 bases, leaving 23 bases between them. Looked up from germline, CDR1 is LNHNV and CDR2 is YYDKDF (reference sequence). CDR3 loop: CATSGKRDKEGSYGYTF. The CDR3, as DNA: TGTGCCACCAGCGGCAAGCGGGACAAAGAAGGGAGCTATGGCTACACCTTC.

The CDR3 reads CASSFRREQFF. Written as DNA, the CDR3 is TGTGCCAGCAGCTTCCGCCGGGAGCAGTTCTTC. The V gene is TRBV7-8, the J gene TRBJ2-1; D is unresolved. Per the germline V gene, CDR1 is SGHVS and CDR2 is FQNEAQ. The CDR3 extends over 11 amino acids. With 3 bases removed from V and 10 bases from J, the gap between germline ends came to 7 bases.